The sequence of this T cell receptor beta chain was determined in a study of cytomegalovirus exposure and HLA in healthy donors. This CDR3 contains 14 residues. The V gene's germline CDR1 is SNHLY and CDR2 FYNNEI. The study ran its PCR with 60 Vbeta and 13 Jbeta primers. The protocol was immunoSEQ multiplex PCR, while the TCRdb copy is restricted to in-frame clones and leaves out a portion. The table shows about 280,000 clones, with over 85% occurring only once. The specimen was PBMCs. The source is a woman aged 18-29 years in good health and CMV-seronegative. The chain uses TRBV2 and TRBJ2-5; 7 bases line up with TRBD2. Gene TRBJ2-7 matches the end of the DNA better, so the J call may be wrong. This CDR3 reads CASMGRQGGYEQYF. As DNA, the CDR3 is TGTGCCAGCATGGGGAGGCAGGGAGGGTACGAGCAGTACTTC.